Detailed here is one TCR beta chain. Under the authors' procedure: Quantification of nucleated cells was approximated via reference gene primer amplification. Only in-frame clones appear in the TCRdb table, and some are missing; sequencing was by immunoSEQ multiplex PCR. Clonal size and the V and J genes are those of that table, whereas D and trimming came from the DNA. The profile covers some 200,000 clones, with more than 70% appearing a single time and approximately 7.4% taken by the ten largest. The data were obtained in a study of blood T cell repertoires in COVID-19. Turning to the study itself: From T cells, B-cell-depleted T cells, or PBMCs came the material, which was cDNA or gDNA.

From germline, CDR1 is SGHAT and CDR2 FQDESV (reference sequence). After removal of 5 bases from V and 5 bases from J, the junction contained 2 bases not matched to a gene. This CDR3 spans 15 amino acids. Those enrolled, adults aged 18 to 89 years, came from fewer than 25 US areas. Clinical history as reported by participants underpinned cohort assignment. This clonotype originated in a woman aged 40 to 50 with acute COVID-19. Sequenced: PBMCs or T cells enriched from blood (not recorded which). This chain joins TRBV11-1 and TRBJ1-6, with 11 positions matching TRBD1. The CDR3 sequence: CASSRTGGNNSPLHF. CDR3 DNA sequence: TGTGCCAGCAGCCGGACAGGGGGCAATAATTCACCCCTCCACTTT.